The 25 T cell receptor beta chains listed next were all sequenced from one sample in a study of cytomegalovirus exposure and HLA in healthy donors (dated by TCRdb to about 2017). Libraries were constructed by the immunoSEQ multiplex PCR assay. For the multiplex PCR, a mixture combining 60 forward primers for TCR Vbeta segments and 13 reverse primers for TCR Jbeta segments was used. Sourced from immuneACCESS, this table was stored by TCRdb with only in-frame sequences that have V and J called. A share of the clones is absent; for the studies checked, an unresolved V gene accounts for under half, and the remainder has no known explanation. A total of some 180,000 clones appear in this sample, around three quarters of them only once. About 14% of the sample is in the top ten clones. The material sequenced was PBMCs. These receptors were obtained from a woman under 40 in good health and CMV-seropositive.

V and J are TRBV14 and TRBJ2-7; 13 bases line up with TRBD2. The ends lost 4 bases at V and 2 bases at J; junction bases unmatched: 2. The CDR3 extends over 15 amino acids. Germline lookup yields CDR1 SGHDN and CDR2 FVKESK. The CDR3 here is CASSLGTSGAYEQYF. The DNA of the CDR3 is TGTGCCAGCAGCCTCGGGACTAGCGGGGCCTACGAGCAGTACTTC.

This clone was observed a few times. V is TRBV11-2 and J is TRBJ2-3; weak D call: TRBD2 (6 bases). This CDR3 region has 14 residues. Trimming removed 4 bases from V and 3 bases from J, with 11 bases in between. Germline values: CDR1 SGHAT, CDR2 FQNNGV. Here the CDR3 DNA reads TGTGCCAGCAGCTCGTGGGGGGAGACAGATACGCAGTATTTT. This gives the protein CASSSWGETDTQYF.

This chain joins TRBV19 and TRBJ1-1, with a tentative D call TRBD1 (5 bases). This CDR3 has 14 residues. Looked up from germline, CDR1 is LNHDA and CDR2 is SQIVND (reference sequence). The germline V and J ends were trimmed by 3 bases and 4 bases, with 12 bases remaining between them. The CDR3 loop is CASSIGQGSTEAFF. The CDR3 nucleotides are TGTGCCAGTAGTATCGGTCAGGGCAGCACTGAAGCTTTCTTT.

CDR3 residues: CASSVTGVTDTQYF. The CDR3 DNA sequence: TGTGCCAGCAGCGTGACAGGGGTCACAGATACGCAGTATTTT. The chain combines TRBV9 with TRBJ2-3, with TRBD1 matching 8 bases. This CDR3 has 14 amino acids. The germline V gene has CDR1 SGDLS and CDR2 YYNGEE. With V trimmed by 2 bases and J by 2 bases, 1 base remained unmatched.

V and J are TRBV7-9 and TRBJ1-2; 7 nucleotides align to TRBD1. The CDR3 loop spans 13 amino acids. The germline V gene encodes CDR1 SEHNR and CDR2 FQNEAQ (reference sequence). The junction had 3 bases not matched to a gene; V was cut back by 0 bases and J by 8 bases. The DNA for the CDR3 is TGTGCCAGCAGCTTAGCAGGGACAGTCGGCTACACCTTC. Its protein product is CASSLAGTVGYTF.

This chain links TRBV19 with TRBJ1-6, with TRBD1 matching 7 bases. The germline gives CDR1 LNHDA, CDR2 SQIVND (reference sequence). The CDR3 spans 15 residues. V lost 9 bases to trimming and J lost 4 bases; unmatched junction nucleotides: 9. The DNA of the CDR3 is TGTGCCAGCTCCACTCAGGGACAGTATAATTCACCCCTCCACTTT. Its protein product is CASSTQGQYNSPLHF.

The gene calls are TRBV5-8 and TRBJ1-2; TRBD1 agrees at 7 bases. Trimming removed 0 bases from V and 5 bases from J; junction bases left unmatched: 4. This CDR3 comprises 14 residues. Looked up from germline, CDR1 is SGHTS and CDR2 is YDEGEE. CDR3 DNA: TGTGCCAGCAGCTTGGAAGGGGGCCGGTATGGCTACACCTTC. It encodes CASSLEGGRYGYTF.

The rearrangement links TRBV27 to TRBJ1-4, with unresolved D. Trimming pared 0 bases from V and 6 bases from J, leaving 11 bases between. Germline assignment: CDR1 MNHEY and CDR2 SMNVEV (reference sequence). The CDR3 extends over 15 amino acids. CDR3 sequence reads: CASSLSQTTHEKLFF. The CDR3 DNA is TGTGCCAGCAGTTTATCGCAAACAACCCATGAAAAACTGTTTTTT.

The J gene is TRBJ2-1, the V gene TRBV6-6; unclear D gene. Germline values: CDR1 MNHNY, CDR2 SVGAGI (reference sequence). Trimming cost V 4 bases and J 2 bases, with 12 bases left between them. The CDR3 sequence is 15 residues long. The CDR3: CASSSDSTPYNEQFF. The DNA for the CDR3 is TGTGCCAGCAGTTCAGACTCCACGCCCTACAATGAGCAGTTCTTC.

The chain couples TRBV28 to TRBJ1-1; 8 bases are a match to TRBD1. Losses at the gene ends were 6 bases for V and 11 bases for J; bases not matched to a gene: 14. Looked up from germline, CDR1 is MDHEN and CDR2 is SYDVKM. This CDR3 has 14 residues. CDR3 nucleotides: TGTGCCAGCAGCTTCGGACAGGGAAAGATTGGGGCTTTCTTT. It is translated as CASSFGQGKIGAFF.

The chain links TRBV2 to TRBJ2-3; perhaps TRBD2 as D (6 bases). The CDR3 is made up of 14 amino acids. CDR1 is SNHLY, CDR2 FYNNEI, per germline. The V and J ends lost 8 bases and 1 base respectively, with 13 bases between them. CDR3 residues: CASEPGAGTDTQYF. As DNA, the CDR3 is TGTGCCAGCGAGCCGGGAGCTGGCACAGATACGCAGTATTTT.

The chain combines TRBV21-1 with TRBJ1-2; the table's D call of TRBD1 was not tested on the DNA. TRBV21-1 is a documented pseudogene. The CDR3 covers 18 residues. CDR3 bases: TGTGCCAGCAGCACCCGGTCACCGGACAGTTCCTCAAGGAGTGGCTACACCTTC. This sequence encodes CASSTRSPDSSSRSGYTF.

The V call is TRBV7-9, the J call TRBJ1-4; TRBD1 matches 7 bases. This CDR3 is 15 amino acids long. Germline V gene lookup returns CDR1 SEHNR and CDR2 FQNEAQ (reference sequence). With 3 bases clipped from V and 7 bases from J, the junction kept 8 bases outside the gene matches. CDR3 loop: CASSFRQGPFEKLFF. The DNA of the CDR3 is TGTGCCAGCAGCTTCAGACAGGGCCCTTTTGAAAAACTGTTTTTT.

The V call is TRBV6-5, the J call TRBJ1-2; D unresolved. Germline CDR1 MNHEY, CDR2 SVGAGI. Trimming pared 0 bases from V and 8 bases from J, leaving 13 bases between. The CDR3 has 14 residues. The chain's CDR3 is CASSYSITPTGYTF. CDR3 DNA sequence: TGTGCCAGCAGTTACTCGATCACACCCACGGGCTACACCTTC.

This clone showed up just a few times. CDR3 bases: TGCGCCAGCAGCTTGCGCAGTAATGAAAAACTGTTTTTT. Encoded protein: CASSLRSNEKLFF. The V call is TRBV5-1, the J call TRBJ1-4; D ambiguous. Germline V lookup: CDR1 SGHRS, CDR2 YFSETQ. This CDR3 has 13 amino acids. With 1 base removed from V and 4 bases from J, the gap between germline ends came to 5 bases.

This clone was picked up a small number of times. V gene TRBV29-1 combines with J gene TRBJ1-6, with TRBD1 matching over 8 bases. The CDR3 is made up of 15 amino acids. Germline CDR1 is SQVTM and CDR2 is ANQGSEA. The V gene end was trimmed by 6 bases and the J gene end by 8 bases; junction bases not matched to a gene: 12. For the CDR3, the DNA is TGCAGCGTCGCGGACAGGGTCGATGGGGATTCACCCCTCCACTTT. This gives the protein CSVADRVDGDSPLHF.

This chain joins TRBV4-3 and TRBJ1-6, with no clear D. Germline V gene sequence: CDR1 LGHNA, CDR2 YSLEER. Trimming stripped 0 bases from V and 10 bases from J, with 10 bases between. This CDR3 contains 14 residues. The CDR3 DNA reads TGCGCCAGCAGCCAAGATCCCCGGGAGTCACCCCTCCACTTT. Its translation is CASSQDPRESPLHF.

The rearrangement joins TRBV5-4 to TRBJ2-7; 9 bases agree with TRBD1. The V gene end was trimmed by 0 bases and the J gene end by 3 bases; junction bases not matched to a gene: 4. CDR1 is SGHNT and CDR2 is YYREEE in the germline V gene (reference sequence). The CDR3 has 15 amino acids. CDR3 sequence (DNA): TGTGCCAGCAGCTTGGAGACAGGGGGGATCTACGAGCAGTACTTC. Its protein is CASSLETGGIYEQYF.

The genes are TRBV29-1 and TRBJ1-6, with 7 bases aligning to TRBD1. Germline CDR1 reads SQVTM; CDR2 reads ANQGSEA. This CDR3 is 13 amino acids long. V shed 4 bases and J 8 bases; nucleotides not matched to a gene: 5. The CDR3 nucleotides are TGCAGCGTTGGTGTCGACAGGGATTCACCCCTCCACTTT. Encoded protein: CSVGVDRDSPLHF.

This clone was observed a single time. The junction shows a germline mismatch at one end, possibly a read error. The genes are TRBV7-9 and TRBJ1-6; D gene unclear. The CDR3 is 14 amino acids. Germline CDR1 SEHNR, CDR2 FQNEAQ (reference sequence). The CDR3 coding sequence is TGTTCCAGCACCTTACCCCCGGGGAATTCACCCCTCCACTTT. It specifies CSSTLPPGNSPLHF.

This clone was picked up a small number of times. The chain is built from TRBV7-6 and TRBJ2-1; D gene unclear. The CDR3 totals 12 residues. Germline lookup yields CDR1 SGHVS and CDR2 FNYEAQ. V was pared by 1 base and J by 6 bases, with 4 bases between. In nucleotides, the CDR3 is TGTGCCAGCAGCTTAGGAGTCAATGAGCAGTTCTTC. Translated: CASSLGVNEQFF.

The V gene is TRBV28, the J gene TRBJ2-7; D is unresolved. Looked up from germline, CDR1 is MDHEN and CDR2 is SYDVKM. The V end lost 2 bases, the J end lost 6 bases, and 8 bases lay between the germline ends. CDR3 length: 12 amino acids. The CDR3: CASSLPTGEQYF. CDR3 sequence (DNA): TGTGCCAGCAGTTTACCGACGGGCGAGCAGTACTTC.

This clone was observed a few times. In nucleotides, the CDR3 is TGTGCCAGCAACGTAGCGGGGGACCACAATGAGCAGTTCTTC. Protein product: CASNVAGDHNEQFF. This sequence joins TRBV11-3 and TRBJ2-1; 9 bases align to TRBD2. The CDR3 length is 14 residues. The germline gives CDR1 SGHNT, CDR2 YENEEA. V dropped 7 bases and J dropped 5; count of bases not matched to a gene: 6.

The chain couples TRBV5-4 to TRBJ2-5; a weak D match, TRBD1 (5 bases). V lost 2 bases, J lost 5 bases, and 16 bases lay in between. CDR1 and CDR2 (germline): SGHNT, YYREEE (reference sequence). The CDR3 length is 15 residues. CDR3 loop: CASSFQGWELETQYF. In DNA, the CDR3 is TGTGCCAGCAGCTTCCAGGGATGGGAACTGGAGACCCAGTACTTC.

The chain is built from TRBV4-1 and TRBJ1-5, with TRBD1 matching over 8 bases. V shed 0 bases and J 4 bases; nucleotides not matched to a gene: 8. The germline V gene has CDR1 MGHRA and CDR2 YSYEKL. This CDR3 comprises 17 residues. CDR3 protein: CASSQETGARANQPQHF. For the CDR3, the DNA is TGCGCCAGCAGCCAAGAGACAGGGGCGAGGGCTAATCAGCCCCAGCATTTT.